These T cell receptor beta chains were read from a single sample in a study of cytomegalovirus exposure and HLA in healthy donors. The table came from immunoSEQ multiplex PCR; TCRdb's copy has only in-frame clones and leaves some out. This sample has some 130,000 clones; about 91% occur once, and the top ten carry roughly 1.2%. Sequenced input: PBMCs. These receptors all stem from a woman aged 18-29 years in good health and CMV-seronegative. Both conserved end residues are trimmed from each CDR3. Each record gives: J gene, V gene, CDR3 protein.

J gene: TRBJ1-1
V gene: TRBV13
CDR3 protein: ASRDRGDPF

J gene: TRBJ2-5
V gene: TRBV2
CDR3 protein: ASSDNLAGGGGETQY

J gene: TRBJ2-5
V gene: TRBV12-5
CDR3 protein: ASGRTRSGETQY

J gene: TRBJ1-2
V gene: TRBV18
CDR3 protein: ASSRGLEYGYT

J gene: TRBJ2-7
V gene: TRBV29-1
CDR3 protein: SVRDRGYEQY

J gene: TRBJ2-7
V gene: TRBV7-2
CDR3 protein: ASSLSSGRFEQY

J gene: TRBJ2-1
V gene: TRBV7-6
CDR3 protein: ASREAGGPSHEQF

J gene: TRBJ2-6
V gene: TRBV9
CDR3 protein: ASSSDRSAGANVLT

J gene: TRBJ2-7
V gene: TRBV19
CDR3 protein: ASNQPGQGNEQY

J gene: TRBJ2-1
V gene: TRBV2
CDR3 protein: ATTVHNEQF

J gene: TRBJ2-1
V gene: TRBV7-3
CDR3 protein: ASSSPNSPNEQF

J gene: TRBJ1-4
V gene: TRBV7-2
CDR3 protein: ASSLGGPGQLF

J gene: TRBJ1-1
V gene: TRBV4-1
CDR3 protein: ASSQTASGAF

J gene: TRBJ1-5
V gene: TRBV19
CDR3 protein: ASISLGGDNQPQH

J gene: TRBJ1-3
V gene: TRBV18
CDR3 protein: ASSSEAPGSSGNTIY

J gene: TRBJ1-4
V gene: TRBV7-2
CDR3 protein: ASSLQAGGEKLF

J gene: TRBJ1-2
V gene: TRBV5-3
CDR3 protein: ARSRQGSYGYT

J gene: TRBJ2-5
V gene: TRBV5-5
CDR3 protein: ASSLEAGGQETQY

J gene: TRBJ2-3
V gene: TRBV18
CDR3 protein: ASLISAGDRADTQY

J gene: TRBJ1-4
V gene: TRBV19
CDR3 protein: ASSRTGAGGEKLF

J gene: TRBJ1-6
V gene: TRBV27
CDR3 protein: ASSFGRPGGNSPLH

J gene: TRBJ1-3
V gene: TRBV19
CDR3 protein: ASSVVSGNTIY

J gene: TRBJ2-7
V gene: TRBV2
CDR3 protein: ASSGQSGSPYEQY

J gene: TRBJ1-1
V gene: TRBV5-1
CDR3 protein: ASSLADGGAEAF

J gene: TRBJ2-1
V gene: TRBV11-2
CDR3 protein: ASERRGESDEQF

J gene: TRBJ1-2
V gene: TRBV27
CDR3 protein: ASSIGTGGAYGYT

J gene: TRBJ2-1
V gene: TRBV6-5
CDR3 protein: ASSLSAGEQF

J gene: TRBJ2-2
V gene: TRBV18
CDR3 protein: ASSLRLAGALNTGELF

J gene: TRBJ1-2
V gene: TRBV6-5
CDR3 protein: ASSPAGLNYGYT

J gene: TRBJ1-3
V gene: TRBV5-1
CDR3 protein: ASSLEPRNSGNTIY

J gene: TRBJ1-6
V gene: TRBV27
CDR3 protein: ASSLTGLGSPLH

J gene: TRBJ2-3
V gene: TRBV18
CDR3 protein: ASSTPAGGNTDTQY

J gene: TRBJ1-2
V gene: TRBV15
CDR3 protein: ATSPRDRGYGYT

J gene: TRBJ2-7
V gene: TRBV19
CDR3 protein: ASSTLDAGDRR

J gene: TRBJ2-5
V gene: TRBV2
CDR3 protein: ASSEARGQY

J gene: TRBJ1-6
V gene: TRBV7-2
CDR3 protein: ASSLDPGSPLH

J gene: TRBJ2-5
V gene: TRBV7-9
CDR3 protein: ASARWRGNKETQY

J gene: TRBJ1-5
V gene: TRBV7-8
CDR3 protein: ASSSGQGFQPQH

J gene: TRBJ2-3
V gene: TRBV7-2
CDR3 protein: ASSSPSGGAGVDTQY